The present entry profiles one TCR beta chain with its context. Antigen unknown. Primers used in a second PCR of about 6 to 11 cycles were a sample-barcoded 5' primer and a J-beta primer mix. TCRdb re-called the 5' RACE reads with MiXCR, one entry per CDR3 protein. The table records around 990,000 distinct CDR3 sequences, 35% to 40% of them present only once. The CDR3 contains 16 residues. V shed 0 bases and J shed 0 bases, with 10 bases lying between them. CDR1 is LGHNA and CDR2 is YSLEER in the germline V gene. The data derive from a study of blood T cells in healthy people across ages. The study, taken as a whole, reports: Compared with aged donors, long-lived donors showed fewer expanded clones, suggesting selection. Calculation of diversity from one million T cells yielded estimates considered to be underestimates.

Total RNA extracted from each sample amounted to at least 5 micrograms. The receptor comes from a man between 18 and 35 years old in good health. The chain employs TRBV4-3 and TRBJ2-3; a weak D match, TRBD1 (6 bases). The sequencing sample was made of blood. This CDR3 reads CASSQDRGHSTDTQYF. The CDR3, as DNA: TGCGCCAGCAGCCAAGATAGGGGACATAGCACAGATACGCAGTATTTT.